This TCR beta chain was retrieved from a study of lymphopenia after photon versus proton radiotherapy. In regard to this clone: Its antigen is as yet unknown.

Trimming stripped 7 bases from V and 6 bases from J, with 19 bases between. Per the germline V gene, CDR1 is MNHNY and CDR2 is SVGAGI (reference sequence). This CDR3 has 14 amino acids. General study results and limits: In patients who died, overall survival fell as post-nadir TCR diversity dropped more. Photon-treated patients lost naive T cells and TCR diversity; proton-treated stayed stable. Post-nadir diversity loss with photons came from oligoclonal expansion, particularly CD8+ Temra cells.

The data were produced by immunoSEQ multiplex PCR, yet TCRdb's version contains in-frame clones alone and is incomplete. The repertoire holds 14,000 or so clones, with approximately 83% as singletons. The receptor was derived from a man aged 45-65 years with gastric cancer. The V gene is TRBV6-6, the J gene TRBJ2-7; tentatively, D is TRBD2 (7 bases). This material consisted of peripheral blood, taken from a patient treated with photon-based radiotherapy. CDR3 DNA: TGTGCCAGCACCCTAGGGGGAGGGGCCGTCGAGCAGTACGTC. Protein product: CASTLGGGAVEQYV.